The 7 T cell receptor beta chains in this list originate from one sample, sequenced in a study of cytomegalovirus exposure and HLA in healthy donors. This PCR relied on a set of 60 Vbeta primers and 13 Jbeta primers. Measured with immunoSEQ multiplex PCR; TCRdb has only the in-frame clones, and not every one. The listing contains tens of thousands of clones. Source material: PBMCs. These TCRs come from a male donor in good health and CMV-seropositive.

CDR3 residues: CATGYGGEHYEQYF. CDR3 in DNA: TGCGCCACTGGTTATGGCGGGGAGCACTACGAGCAGTACTTC. This chain joins TRBV4-1 and TRBJ2-7; a weak D match, TRBD2 (6 bases). With 10 bases removed from V and 3 bases from J, the gap between germline ends came to 19 bases. This CDR3 is built from 14 residues. Germline loops: CDR1 MGHRA, CDR2 YSYEKL.

The V gene is TRBV10-2, the J gene TRBJ1-1; D may be TRBD1 (5 bases). V lost 2 bases and J 1 base, leaving 5 bases between the germline ends. The CDR3 runs 13 residues. Germline lookup yields CDR1 WSHSY and CDR2 SAAADI. The CDR3 region has the DNA TGCGCCAGCAGTGAGGACAGGAACACTGAAGCTTTCTTT. It is translated as CASSEDRNTEAFF.

This rearrangement joins TRBV10-1 to TRBJ2-6; possible D gene TRBD2, 6 bases. Germline V gene data show CDR1 as WNHNN and CDR2 as SYGVQD (reference sequence). The CDR3 runs to 15 residues. V lost 2 bases and J lost 2, with 7 bases in between. The CDR3 region is CASSERGTGANVLTF. The CDR3 DNA reads as TGCGCCAGCAGTGAGCGGGGGACTGGGGCCAACGTCCTGACTTTC.

The chain couples TRBV5-1 to TRBJ1-4; TRBD1 matches 9 bases. Unmatched junction bases numbered 6, after V lost 4 bases and J lost 5 bases. The CDR3 consists of 15 residues. CDR1 and CDR2 from the germline V gene are SGHRS and YFSETQ. The CDR3 DNA reads TGCGCCAGCAGCACACAGGGGGCACGAAATGAAAAACTGTTTTTT. Translation gives CASSTQGARNEKLFF.

The J gene is TRBJ1-1, the V gene TRBV4-1; the D gene is possibly TRBD1 (6 bases). Between the trimmed V and J ends, which lost 0 bases and 1 base, there was a span of 12 bases. Germline CDR1 reads MGHRA; CDR2 reads YSYEKL. The CDR3 loop spans 16 amino acids. CDR3 nucleotide sequence: TGCGCCAGCAGCCAAGAGAGGGGGTGGAAGAACACTGAAGCTTTCTTT. It encodes CASSQERGWKNTEAFF.

The chain employs TRBV27 and TRBJ2-2; 7 nucleotides match TRBD1. The junction had 3 bases not matched to a gene; V was cut back by 5 bases and J by 0 bases. Germline V gene lookup returns CDR1 MNHEY and CDR2 SMNVEV (reference sequence). This CDR3 spans 15 amino acids. For the CDR3, the DNA is TGTGCCAGCAGTGGGACAGTATCGAACACCGGGGAGCTGTTTTTT. As protein: CASSGTVSNTGELFF.

The V call is TRBV7-3, the J call TRBJ2-7; 7 positions match TRBD1. Germline V gene sequence: CDR1 SGHTA, CDR2 FQGTGA. The CDR3 runs to 13 residues. The junction had 4 bases not matched to a gene; V was cut back by 5 bases and J by 3 bases. Written as DNA, the CDR3 is TGTGCCAGCAGCCGTGACAGGGACTACGAGCAGTACTTC. It yields the protein CASSRDRDYEQYF.